Ten or more counts support the clone carrying this T cell receptor beta chain. People in the exposed group encountered a COVID-19 case within 2 weeks before entering the study. This sample is part of a study of blood T cell repertoires in COVID-19. Study background: The United States, Italy and Spain were the sources of the acute and convalescent COVID-19 samples. Sources were T cells, B-cell-depleted T cells, or PBMCs; the material itself was cDNA or gDNA.

Germline V gene lookup returns CDR1 MDHEN and CDR2 SYDVKM. Losses at the gene ends were 0 bases for V and 3 bases for J; bases not matched to a gene: 8. There are 16 residues in the CDR3. The repertoire was sequenced with immunoSEQ multiplex PCR; TCRdb's copy has only in-frame clones and lacks some. The sample holds under 250,000 clones, around 82% seen once. This rearrangement joins TRBV28 to TRBJ2-7; TRBD1 aligns across 7 bases. This receptor was taken from a woman in her thirties or forties who had been exposed to COVID-19. Sequenced input: PBMCs or T cells enriched from blood (not recorded which). The CDR3 DNA follows: TGTGCCAGCAGTTTATGGTCCGGGACAGACAACTACGAGCAGTACTTC. Residues: CASSLWSGTDNYEQYF.